The present TCR beta chain was sequenced within a study of Ad26.COV2.S vaccination and SARS-CoV-2 variants (dated by TCRdb to the early 2020s). Broadly, across the study: Vaccine-arm donors came from COV1001, a multicentre, randomized, double-blind, placebo-controlled phase I-IIa trial of Ad26.COV2.S in healthy adults. Ad26.COV2.S was given intramuscularly at 5x10^10 or 1x10^11 viral particles, as a single shot or as two shots 56 days apart. The specificity and breadth of SARS-CoV-2-reactive T cell receptors after Ad26.COV2.S vaccination were assessed by TCRbeta repertoire sequencing. The TCR-sequenced set comprised roughly 30 samples: about 19 Ad26.COV2.S vaccine recipients, 5 placebo recipients and 8 SARS-CoV-2 convalescent individuals. Trial participants were randomized into five groups of five, in which low-dose or high-dose Ad26.COV2.S was given once or twice, or placebo was given on both occasions. Blinding of investigators to trial group allocation was maintained during experiments and outcome assessment. Overall results and qualifications from the work: After vaccination, substantial breadth of spike-specific CD8+ and CD4+ T cell responses was reported. According to the authors, total T cell responses may have been underestimated by the TCR breadth and depth analyses. The study was not powered to compare responses between vaccine doses or regimens. Non-spike TCR breadth was comparable between vaccine and placebo recipients, consistent with the vaccine containing only spike. Higher spike-specific TCR breadth was observed in Ad26.COV2.S recipients than in placebo recipients (P = 0.0014).

The junction shows trimming of 0 bases on V and 0 bases on J, plus 11 bases between the germline ends. The CDR3 runs 16 amino acids, cysteine and phenylalanine included. Just the 48-base CDR3 DNA is kept, in frame starting at base 1. The germline V gene (reference sequence) sets CDR1 to SGHNT and CDR2 to YYREEE. The sample's treatment or condition label, in plain terms: around 19 received Ad26.COV2.S at low or high dose, single or two shots; several received placebo; per-sample allocation not given. Repertoires of vaccine and placebo recipients were sequenced from samples collected on day 63 after the first injection. Between 29 July and 7 August 2020, Cohort 1b enrolled approximately 26 adults aged 18-55 years at one site in Boston, USA. As a vaccine, Ad26.COV2.S was a replication-incompetent adenovirus type 26 vector that expressed a prefusion-stabilized SARS-CoV-2 spike protein derived from the original Wuhan strain.

The immunoSEQ Assay was the method used to sequence TCRbeta CDR3 regions. After extraction, genomic DNA underwent amplification by bias-controlled multiplex PCR, followed by high-throughput sequencing. The authors' pipeline ran thus. To quantify the absolute abundance of every unique TCRbeta CDR3 region, sequences were collapsed and filtered. Usable DNA was measured by amplifying reference genes present in all nucleated cells, and TCRbeta template counts were normalized to that usable DNA to estimate T cell fraction. Repertoire TCRs were annotated as SARS-CoV-2-specific when V gene, CDR3 amino acid sequence and J gene were exactly matched to a known reactive TCR set. The reference SARS-CoV-2 TCR set was obtained from MIRA and was filtered for enrichment in COVID-19-positive ImmuneCODE repertoires, whereby public or cross-reactive TCRs were removed. Drawing on the MIRA antigens, annotated TCRs were analysed further at the level of specific ORF or position within ORF. Depth was the summed frequency of annotated unique rearrangements, while breadth was defined as annotated unique rearrangements over total unique productive rearrangements. TCR breadth was compared between groups using two-sided Wilcoxon rank-sum tests. What TCRdb holds here is the immuneACCESS table cut down to in-frame rearrangements. Part of the clones is not present; checked against another copy, under half of the missing clones reflect an unresolved V gene, and the others are unexplained. V, J and clone size derive from that table, while D and trimming were established from the DNA sequence. The sample profile shows about 680,000 clones; around 89% of them were found once. The leading ten clones occupy around 1.4% of the sample.

A remark on this clone: The antigen this receptor binds is unknown. Base-call qualities are not available, and no considerably larger clone is one nucleotide away.

This receptor was taken from a person between 18 and 60 years old who received the Ad26.COV2.S COVID-19 vaccine or a placebo. Material: peripheral blood, obtained in a trial of Ad26.COV2.S vaccine versus placebo. The chain uses TRBV5-4 and TRBJ2-3, with TRBD2 perhaps the D gene, on 5 matching bases. The DNA reads as follows: TGTGCCAGCAGCTTGGATGCGGGTTCTAGCACAGATACGCAGTATTTT. It encodes CASSLDAGSSTDTQYF.